The 8 T cell receptor beta chains in this list originate from one sample, sequenced in a study of shared clonotypes between healthy human individuals. TCRdb's table, derived via immunoSEQ multiplex PCR, lists solely in-frame clones and lacks some. The sample records around 600,000 clones, almost 97% being singletons. Material for sequencing was naive CD4+ T cells sorted from blood. Subset indicated: CD45RA+ positively selected. The receptors come from a woman aged 30 to 39 in good health.

The chain couples TRBV7-9 to TRBJ2-3; the match to TRBD1 covers 12 bases. Germline V gives CDR1 SEHNR, CDR2 FQNEAQ (reference sequence). With V trimmed by 5 bases and J by 5 bases, 11 bases remained unmatched. The CDR3 loop spans 17 amino acids. CDR3 bases: TGTGCCAGCAGCCCCTTCCTGGGACAGGGGGCAAGAGATACGCAGTATTTT. Translated: CASSPFLGQGARDTQYF.

This chain joins TRBV9 and TRBJ1-3; possibly TRBD1 for D (5 bases). The ends were cut back, 0 bases at V and 1 base at J, with 20 bases in the middle. The germline CDR1 and CDR2 sequences are SGDLS and YYNGEE. The CDR3 covers 19 residues. In DNA, the CDR3 is TGTGCCAGCAGCGTAGTCATTGATGGACACGTTCATTCTGGAAACACCATATATTTT. It translates to CASSVVIDGHVHSGNTIYF.

This chain links TRBV9 with TRBJ2-3; no firm D call. With 7 bases removed from V and 6 bases from J, the gap between germline ends came to 9 bases. CDR3 length: 11 amino acids. Germline V gene lookup returns CDR1 SGDLS and CDR2 YYNGEE. In DNA form, the CDR3 reads TGTGCCAGCGCCCAGGCCGATACGCAGTATTTT. Its translation is CASAQADTQYF.

The CDR3 DNA follows: TGTGCCAGCAGCTGGGTGGGCAATCAGCCCCAGCATTTT. It is translated as CASSWVGNQPQHF. This rearrangement joins TRBV2 to TRBJ1-5; no firm D call. This CDR3 spans 13 amino acids. Trimming took off 6 bases at V and 2 bases at J, with 8 bases between the two ends. In germline, CDR1 is SNHLY, CDR2 FYNNEI. Variable domain in full (rest from reference TRBV2 and TRBJ1-5): EPEVTQTPSHQVTQMGQEVILRCVPISNHLYFYWYRQILGQKVEFLVSFYNNEISEKSEIFDDQFSVERPDGSNFTLKIRSTKLEDSAMYFCASSWVGNQPQHFGDGTRLSIL.

V and J are TRBV19 and TRBJ1-5, with 7 bases aligning to TRBD1. The length of the CDR3 is 16 residues. The germline gives CDR1 LNHDA, CDR2 SQIVND (reference sequence). V lost 7 bases, J lost 3 bases, and 12 bases stayed unmatched. The CDR3: CASIEETGETNQPQHF. In nucleotides, the CDR3 is TGTGCCAGTATCGAGGAAACAGGGGAGACCAATCAGCCCCAGCATTTT.

The count of this clone is one. The rearrangement uses TRBV2 and TRBJ2-2, with no clear D. The germline CDR1 and CDR2 sequences are SNHLY and FYNNEI. This CDR3 is built from 13 residues. Trimming left V 6 bases short and J 4 bases short, with 9 bases between. In nucleotides, the CDR3 is TGTGCCAGCAGGGACCGGACCACCGGGGAGCTGTTTTTT. It translates to CASRDRTTGELFF.

This chain connects TRBV20-1 to TRBJ1-1; D is undetermined. V gave up 3 bases and J gave up 2 bases, with 4 bases separating them. In germline, CDR1 is DFQATT, CDR2 SNEGSKA (reference sequence). The CDR3 covers 11 residues. The CDR3 DNA reads as TGCAGTGCTAGGTTCAACACTGAAGCTTTCTTT. It specifies CSARFNTEAFF.

The chain employs TRBV27 and TRBJ2-5; TRBD1 matches 7 bases. This CDR3 contains 13 residues. The germline V gene has CDR1 MNHEY and CDR2 SMNVEV (reference sequence). J gave up 7 bases and V 5 bases, and 7 bases lay outside the gene matches. The CDR3 DNA sequence: TGTGCCAGCAGTCGGACAGGCCAGTGGACCCAGTACTTC. Its protein product is CASSRTGQWTQYF.